The clone carrying this T cell receptor beta chain was found once. TCRdb's copy holds only in-frame clones and misses some; the assay was immunoSEQ multiplex PCR. The table includes around 2.3 million clones, 90% to 96% detected once. This sample stems from a study of shared clonotypes between healthy human individuals. CDR1 and CDR2 from the germline V gene are LGHNT and FRNRAP. After removal of 1 base from V and 5 bases from J, the junction contained 7 bases not matched to a gene. This CDR3 spans 15 amino acids. Sequencing used naive CD4+ T cells sorted from blood. Stated subset: CD45RA+ positively selected. The receptor comes from a man between 18 and 29 years old in good health. This sequence joins TRBV12-5 and TRBJ2-7, with 8 bases identical to TRBD2. For the CDR3, the DNA is TGTGCTAGTGGTTTGGGAAGCGGGAGTTCCAACGAGCAGTACTTC. Translating gives CASGLGSGSSNEQYF.